One sample yielded the 19 T cell receptor beta chains listed below, sequenced in a study of cytomegalovirus exposure and HLA in healthy donors. The PCR had 60 Vbeta and 13 Jbeta primers. Assay: immunoSEQ multiplex PCR; the TCRdb copy retains only in-frame clones and omits some. The profile shows 64,000 or so clones, less than 75% of them singletons. Sequencing input: PBMCs. Receptors originate from a man in his forties or fifties in good health and CMV-seropositive.

This chain links TRBV30 with TRBJ2-7; TRBD2 is a possible D gene (6 bases). The CDR3 is made up of 12 amino acids. The ends were cut back, 3 bases at V and 7 bases at J, with 13 bases in the middle. CDR1 is GTSNPN, CDR2 SVGIG, per germline (reference sequence). The CDR3 region has the DNA TGTGCCTGGAGACGGGGGAGTTGGGAGCAGTACTTC. Translation: CAWRRGSWEQYF.

The V call is TRBV30, the J call TRBJ1-6; TRBD1 might be the D (6 bases). CDR1 and CDR2 (germline): GTSNPN, SVGIG (reference sequence). This CDR3 spans 14 amino acids. V gave up 8 bases and J gave up 5 bases, with 16 bases separating them. CDR3 region: CARSSGAHNSPLHF. In DNA form, the CDR3 reads TGTGCCCGAAGCTCAGGGGCGCATAATTCACCCCTCCACTTT.

The V gene is TRBV14, the J gene TRBJ1-6; 9 bases line up with TRBD1. This CDR3 comprises 15 residues. The V segment lost 7 bases and the J segment 7 bases; nucleotides outside the gene matches: 8. CDR1 SGHDN and CDR2 FVKESK come from the germline V gene. The CDR3 DNA is TGTGCCAGCAACCCGGGACAGGGAGTCAATTCACCCCTCCACTTT. This gives the protein CASNPGQGVNSPLHF.

The chain joins TRBV11-2 to TRBJ1-2, with D possibly being TRBD1 (6 bases). The CDR3 consists of 14 residues. Germline V gene sequence: CDR1 SGHAT, CDR2 FQNNGV. With 0 bases removed from V and 7 bases from J, the gap between germline ends came to 12 bases. CDR3 sequence (DNA): TGTGCCAGCAGCTTAGAGAATCAGGGGCTTGGCTACACCTTC. It codes for CASSLENQGLGYTF.

V gene TRBV10-3 combines with J gene TRBJ2-7, with 9 positions matching TRBD1. The CDR3 contains 14 residues. Germline loops: CDR1 ENHRY, CDR2 SYGVKD. V was clipped by 3 bases and J by 13 bases; unmatched bases: 13. The CDR3 nucleotides are TGTGCCATCAGTGACCAAATCGGACAGGGGATATCTTACTTC. Its translation: CAISDQIGQGISYF.

The J gene is TRBJ1-2, the V gene TRBV6-6; TRBD1 might be the D (5 bases). From germline, CDR1 is MNHNY and CDR2 SVGAGI (reference sequence). The CDR3 totals 14 residues. With 6 bases removed from V and 4 bases from J, the gap between germline ends came to 15 bases. This chain's CDR3 is CASRDSGRGYGYTF. The CDR3 DNA is TGTGCCAGCAGGGATTCGGGGAGGGGCTATGGCTACACCTTC.

V gene TRBV9 combines with J gene TRBJ1-1, with no clear D. Trimming removed 3 bases from V and 3 bases from J, with 9 bases in between. CDR3 length: 13 amino acids. CDR1 and CDR2 from the germline V gene are SGDLS and YYNGEE. The CDR3 region has the DNA TGTGCCAGCAGCGCCAGCCAGGACACTGAAGCTTTCTTT. It codes for CASSASQDTEAFF.

This chain uses TRBV4-2 with TRBJ2-2; TRBD2 aligns across 12 bases. The J segment lost 7 bases and the V segment lost 3 bases, leaving 6 bases of the junction unmatched. CDR3 size: 16 residues. Germline V gene sequence: CDR1 LGHNA, CDR2 YNFKEQ. For the CDR3, the DNA is TGTGCCAGCAGCCAGGCCCTAGCGGGGGGGCACGGGGAGCTGTTTTTT. Translation: CASSQALAGGHGELFF.

CDR3 nucleotides: TGTGCCAGCAGCCCCCAGCGGGAAGAGACCCAGTACTTC. Translation gives CASSPQREETQYF. V usage is TRBV11-2 and J usage is TRBJ2-5; possible D gene TRBD2, 6 bases. V was pared by 5 bases and J by 3 bases, with 10 bases between. The CDR3 runs 13 residues. Per germline, CDR1 SGHAT and CDR2 FQNNGV.

The chain is built from TRBV6-5 and TRBJ2-7, with TRBD1 identical over 10 bases. Germline CDR1 reads MNHEY; CDR2 reads SVGAGI. The CDR3 totals 15 residues. With 3 bases clipped from V and 2 bases from J, the junction kept 4 bases outside the gene matches. CDR3 DNA sequence: TGTGCCAGCAGTTATGGACAGGGGGTGGCCTACGAGCAGTACTTC. Its translation is CASSYGQGVAYEQYF.

This clone was observed a few times. The rearrangement joins TRBV6-1 to TRBJ1-1, with D tentatively TRBD1 (5 bases). Looked up from germline, CDR1 is MNHNS and CDR2 is SASEGT. The V end lost 3 bases, the J end lost 6 bases, and 17 bases lay between the germline ends. CDR3 size: 15 residues. CDR3 amino acids: CASSDPYTGTSEAFF. The CDR3 nucleotides read TGTGCCAGCAGTGACCCCTATACAGGAACATCTGAAGCTTTCTTT.

The genes are TRBV28 and TRBJ1-1; D is unresolved. The CDR3 extends over 15 amino acids. The V gene's germline CDR1 is MDHEN and CDR2 SYDVKM. Trimming cost V 5 bases and J 1 base, with 14 bases left between them. CDR3 DNA: TGTGCCAGCAGTACCGGACGGGGTTGGAACACTGAAGCTTTCTTT. This translates into CASSTGRGWNTEAFF.

The chain carries TRBV2 and TRBJ1-5; the match to TRBD1 covers 7 bases. Germline-derived CDR1 and CDR2 are SNHLY and FYNNEI. The CDR3 runs 16 residues. The junction had 10 bases not matched to a gene; V was cut back by 2 bases and J by 6 bases. The CDR3 sequence: CASSESPTGRGQPQHF. The CDR3, as DNA: TGTGCCAGCAGTGAATCTCCGACAGGGAGAGGTCAGCCCCAGCATTTT.

The genes are TRBV5-1 and TRBJ1-4; TRBD1 is a possible D gene (6 bases). V gave up 0 bases and J gave up 8 bases, with 14 bases separating them. From germline, CDR1 is SGHRS and CDR2 YFSETQ. The CDR3 covers 15 residues. The CDR3 sequence is CASSLDGQRGEKLFF. Here the CDR3 DNA reads TGCGCCAGCAGCTTGGATGGCCAAAGGGGGGAAAAACTGTTTTTT.

This chain links TRBV27 with TRBJ1-3; TRBD1 matches 7 bases. Germline CDR1 MNHEY, CDR2 SMNVEV (reference sequence). This CDR3 has 15 amino acids. V lost 6 bases, J lost 4 bases, and 9 bases stayed unmatched. In nucleotides, the CDR3 is TGTGCCAGCAGCCTTCAGGGACAGCTGGGAAACACCATATATTTT. Its protein product is CASSLQGQLGNTIYF.

V and J are TRBV7-9 and TRBJ1-1, with 7 nucleotides matching TRBD1. Germline V gene lookup returns CDR1 SEHNR and CDR2 FQNEAQ (reference sequence). CDR3 length equals 18 residues. V shed 5 bases and J 0 bases; nucleotides not matched to a gene: 15. This CDR3 reads CASSDRPQGVGVNTEAFF. The CDR3 DNA follows: TGTGCCAGCAGCGACCGACCCCAGGGGGTAGGAGTGAACACTGAAGCTTTCTTT.

This clone was seen a single time. The chain links TRBV6-1 to TRBJ2-7; 12 nucleotides line up with TRBD2. Per the germline V gene, CDR1 is MNHNS and CDR2 is SASEGT. This CDR3 has 15 residues. The trim removed 3 bases at V and 5 bases at J, leaving 5 bases unmatched. The CDR3 sequence: CASSDLTSGSDEQYF. In DNA form, the CDR3 reads TGTGCCAGCAGTGATTTGACTAGCGGGAGCGACGAGCAGTACTTC.

The J gene is TRBJ1-1, the V gene TRBV2; D gene unclear. The CDR3 consists of 14 residues. The V end lost 8 bases, the J end lost 1 base, and 14 bases lay between the germline ends. Germline V gives CDR1 SNHLY, CDR2 FYNNEI. The CDR3 DNA is TGTGCCAGCGCCGGGAGGGCGTCGAACACTGAAGCTTTCTTT. Encoded protein: CASAGRASNTEAFF.

V and J are TRBV10-3 and TRBJ2-7; 12 positions match TRBD1. Unmatched junction bases numbered 4, after V lost 2 bases and J lost 2 bases. CDR1 is ENHRY and CDR2 is SYGVKD in the germline V gene. The CDR3 has 16 residues. The CDR3 DNA reads as TGTGCCATCAGTGAGCCGGGACAGGGGGCCGCCTACGAGCAGTACTTC. Translated: CAISEPGQGAAYEQYF.